This is a list of T cell receptor beta chains from one sample in a study of blood T cells in healthy people across ages. TCRdb reprocessed the 5' RACE reads with MiXCR, giving one entry per CDR3 protein. The sample carries approximately 850,000 distinct CDR3 sequences, 55% to 70% recorded once. The sequencing sample was made of blood. These receptors all stem from a man aged 25 to 45 in good health. Both conserved end residues are part of each CDR3. The order of the fields is V gene, CDR3 protein.

V: TRBV20-1; CDR3: CSAPMAVEQYF
V: TRBV7-2; CDR3: CASSPQEALNQPQHF
V: TRBV10-3; CDR3: CAIRARDRGETQYF
V: TRBV3-1; CDR3: CASSQPGQGLGYTF
V: TRBV6-6; CDR3: CASSYWYRGEDYGYTF
V: TRBV10-3; CDR3: CATINQGLGNEQYF
V: TRBV12-3/TRBV12-4; CDR3: CASTSTEEGIKLFF
V: TRBV4-2; CDR3: CASSQFGLAGRQGTQYF
V: TRBV7-9; CDR3: CASSLEGTADYGYTF
V: TRBV7-3; CDR3: CASGESSYNEQFFGDTQYF